Described below is a single T cell receptor (beta chain) sequence and its context. The antigen is unknown. There are 15 residues in the CDR3. CDR1 is SGHNT, CDR2 YYREEE, per germline (reference sequence). Trimming removed 0 bases from V and 8 bases from J, with 15 bases in between. The sample originates from a study of shared clonotypes between healthy human individuals. Evenly divided among several immunoSEQ plates was the genomic DNA of each subset. Assay used: immunoSEQ multiplex PCR; TCRdb lists only in-frame clones, some missing. The sample lists a few million clones; 90% to 95% were seen once. Study-level points and caveats: Among non-shared clonotypes, generation probabilities were lower than among those shared by all four donors. Rarefaction demonstrated incomplete sorted-subset sequencing despite large depth.

Within Nashville, Tennessee resided all donors, each a Caucasian adult. The specimen sequenced was naive CD4+ T cells from PBMCs. Subset here: CD45RA+ positively selected. The chain couples TRBV5-4 to TRBJ2-1; maybe TRBD2 (6 bases). This receptor was identified in a man aged 18 to 29 in good health. Some clones in this sample may be carry-over from other donors' samples. The chain's CDR3 is CASSLATGRGDEQFF. CDR3 in DNA: TGTGCCAGCAGCTTGGCCACGGGACGCGGGGATGAGCAGTTCTTC.